The rows below give T cell receptor beta chains drawn from one sample of a study of OX40 agonist ivuxolimab in advanced cancers. Sequenced by immunoSEQ multiplex PCR; TCRdb stores in-frame clones only, minus some. The sample records approximately 58,000 clones, roughly nine tenths being singletons. This sample comprised CD4+ or CD8+ T cells sorted from blood, obtained in a trial of the OX40 agonist ivuxolimab. Receptors were obtained from an adult with an advanced solid tumor such as melanoma, head and neck, liver or kidney cancer. Each CDR3 is given without its conserved first and last residue. Size tells how often a clone was seen (once, few, many) or the class of an expanded clone, and some rows leave it out.

CDR3aa,v_gene,abundance,j_gene
ASSYTPGGEGTQY,TRBV6-5,NA,TRBJ2-5
ASSLRLAGGPSQETQY,TRBV5-1,NA,TRBJ2-5
ASTFYIRSRGEQF,TRBV7-2,NA,TRBJ2-1
ASSLVTSTDTQY,TRBV5-1,NA,TRBJ2-3
ASSLGPGSGNQPQH,TRBV5-6,NA,TRBJ1-5
ASSMGTGFGNTIY,TRBV7-2,once,TRBJ1-3
ASSSSTSGKGQF,TRBV6-6,NA,TRBJ2-1
ASSLRVAGFSYEQY,TRBV11-3,NA,TRBJ2-7
ASNQALSSYNEQF,TRBV5-1,NA,TRBJ2-1
ASSPPSKGYEQY,TRBV28,once,TRBJ2-7
ASSLGGPGLAGLSYEQY,TRBV7-2,NA,TRBJ2-7
ASSSLSFEQY,TRBV7-2,NA,TRBJ2-7
ASSPPLAVKTQY,TRBV18,few,TRBJ2-5
ASSLGREASYEQY,TRBV27,NA,TRBJ2-7
ASKIGTANEKLF,TRBV7-2,NA,TRBJ1-4
ASSPRADTQY,TRBV7-6,once,TRBJ2-3
ASRVGQGAGETQY,TRBV6-1,NA,TRBJ2-5
ASSLSGENTEAF,TRBV7-6,NA,TRBJ1-1
ASSLSAGFTDTQY,TRBV7-3,NA,TRBJ2-3
ASSGGQGHNEQF,TRBV5-1,NA,TRBJ2-1
SATDTGELF,TRBV20-1,NA,TRBJ2-2
ASKTTAAGVPGELF,TRBV5-1,once,TRBJ2-2
ASRPYSANTYEQY,TRBV6-5,NA,TRBJ2-7
ASSTEGGPDTQY,TRBV7-9,NA,TRBJ2-3
ATGGRGGNEQF,TRBV7-6,once,TRBJ2-1
ASSGIGGNEQF,TRBV2,NA,TRBJ2-1
ASSHQDREGEKLF,TRBV4-1,NA,TRBJ1-4
ASSVGGELF,TRBV9,NA,TRBJ2-2
ASTRTVGSGNTIY,TRBV7-2,NA,TRBJ1-3
ASSLAGRGTEAF,TRBV7-9,NA,TRBJ1-1
ASSLAHLAGTGELF,TRBV11-1,once,TRBJ2-2
ASSQITSGRDTQY,TRBV4-3,NA,TRBJ2-3
ASSLALGRRNEQF,TRBV7-9,NA,TRBJ2-1
ASSEWGTGAGETQY,TRBV25-1,NA,TRBJ2-5
ASSLQGAGEKLF,TRBV5-6,NA,TRBJ1-4
ASSSYGGGQETQY,TRBV27,NA,TRBJ2-5
ASSRAGGLLDTQY,TRBV4-1,NA,TRBJ2-3
ASSLGGSVKPQH,TRBV28,NA,TRBJ1-5
SVGDPQRGGYT,TRBV29-1,NA,TRBJ1-2
ASRGPIENEQF,TRBV11-3,NA,TRBJ2-1